The clone carrying this T cell receptor (beta chain) was picked up many times. Its specificity is unknown. Trimming shortened V by 4 bases and J by 5 bases, and 20 bases separated the two germline ends. CDR3 length: 16 amino acids. Germline assignment: CDR1 MDHEN and CDR2 SYDVKM. These data are taken from a study of blood T cells in healthy people across ages. Study-wide results and limits: Researchers deemed the diversity estimates from one million T cells underestimates.

Sample-barcoded 5' priming and a J-beta primer mix drove a second PCR of about 6 to 12 cycles. One entry per CDR3 protein, called by TCRdb with MiXCR from the 5' RACE reads. This table has about 640,000 distinct CDR3 sequences, less than 35% appearing once. Sequences were obtained from blood. The chain couples TRBV28 to TRBJ2-5, with TRBD1 as a possible D gene (7 bases). The receptor was derived from a woman of 80 years or more in good health. CDR3 sequence reads: CASSSFGTAGSETQYF. CDR3 DNA sequence: TGTGCCAGCAGTTCTTTTGGGACAGCGGGTTCGGAGACCCAGTACTTC.